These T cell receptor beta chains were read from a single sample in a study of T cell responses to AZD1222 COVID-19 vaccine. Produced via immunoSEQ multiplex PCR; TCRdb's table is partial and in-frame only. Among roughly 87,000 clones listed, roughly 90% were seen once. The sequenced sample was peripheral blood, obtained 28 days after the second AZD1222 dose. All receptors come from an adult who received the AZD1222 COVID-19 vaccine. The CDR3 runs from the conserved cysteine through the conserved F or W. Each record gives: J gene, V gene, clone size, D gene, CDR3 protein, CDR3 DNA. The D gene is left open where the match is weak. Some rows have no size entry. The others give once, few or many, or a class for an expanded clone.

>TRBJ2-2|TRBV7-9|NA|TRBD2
CASSFGLAGRTGELFF
TGTGCCAGCAGCTTCGGACTAGCGGGACGGACCGGGGAGCTGTTTTTT
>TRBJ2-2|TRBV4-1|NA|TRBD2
CASSQDERLAGLAGELFF
TGCGCCAGCAGCCAAGATGAGAGACTAGCGGGACTGGCCGGGGAGCTGTTTTTT
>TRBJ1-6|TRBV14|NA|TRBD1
CASSQRPGGGNSPLHF
TGTGCCAGCAGCCAGAGGCCAGGGGGGGGTAATTCACCCCTCCACTTT
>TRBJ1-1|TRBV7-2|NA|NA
CASSLATLGAFF
TGTGCCAGCAGCTTAGCTACCCTTGGAGCTTTCTTT
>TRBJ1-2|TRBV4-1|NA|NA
CASSPQVNYGYTF
TGCGCCAGCAGCCCACAGGTTAACTATGGCTACACCTTC
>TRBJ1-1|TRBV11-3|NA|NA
CASSSGPTGTEAFF
TGTGCCAGCAGCTCTGGGCCGACGGGGACTGAAGCTTTCTTT
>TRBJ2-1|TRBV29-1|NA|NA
CSVGPRKQFF
TGCAGCGTGGGACCGAGAAAGCAGTTCTTC
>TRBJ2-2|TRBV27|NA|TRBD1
CASSRQGAGELFF
TGTGCCAGCAGTCGTCAGGGGGCCGGGGAGCTGTTTTTT
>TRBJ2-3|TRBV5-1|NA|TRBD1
CASSTTTGQDTQYF
TGCGCCAGCAGCACGACGACAGGGCAAGATACGCAGTATTTT
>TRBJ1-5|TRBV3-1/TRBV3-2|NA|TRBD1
CASSLGQGSNQPQHF
TGTGCCAGCAGCCTCGGACAGGGGTCCAATCAGCCCCAGCATTTT
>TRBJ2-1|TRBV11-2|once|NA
CASSLTPPFGQFF
TGTGCCAGCAGCTTAACGCCCCCTTTTGGGCAGTTCTTC
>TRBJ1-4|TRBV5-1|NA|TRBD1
CASSEGQREKLFF
TGCGCCAGCAGCGAGGGACAGAGAGAAAAACTGTTTTTT
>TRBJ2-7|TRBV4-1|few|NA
CASSQEGYLEQYF
TGCGCCAGCAGCCAAGAGGGGTATCTCGAGCAGTACTTC
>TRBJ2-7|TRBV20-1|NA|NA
CSASRGSSYEQYF
TGCAGTGCTAGTAGGGGGAGCTCCTACGAGCAGTACTTC
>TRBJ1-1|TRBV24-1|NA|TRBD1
CATSDWDRGPVNTEAFF
TGTGCCACCAGTGACTGGGACAGGGGCCCGGTGAACACTGAAGCTTTCTTT
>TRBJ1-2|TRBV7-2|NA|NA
CAIKGGDRYGYTF
TGTGCCATAAAGGGAGGGGATCGGTATGGCTACACCTTC
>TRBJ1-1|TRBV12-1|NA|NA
CASSFRSTGFNTEAFF
TGTGCCAGCAGCTTTCGGTCTACAGGGTTTAACACTGAAGCTTTCTTT
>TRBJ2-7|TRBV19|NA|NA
CASSRGAYYEQYF
TGTGCCAGTAGCAGGGGGGCCTACTACGAGCAGTACTTC
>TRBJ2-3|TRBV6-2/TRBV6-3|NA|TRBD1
CASSQGASTDTQYF
TGTGCCAGCAGTCAGGGGGCGAGCACAGATACGCAGTATTTT
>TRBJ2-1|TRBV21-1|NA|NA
CASSMQTGPHLIIFRYNEQFF
TGTGCCAGCAGCATGCAGACAGGGCCCCATTTAATTATATTTCGATACAATGAGCAGTTCTTC
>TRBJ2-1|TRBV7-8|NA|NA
CASSRGTVSYNEQFF
TGTGCCAGCAGCCGCGGGACAGTTTCCTACAATGAGCAGTTCTTC